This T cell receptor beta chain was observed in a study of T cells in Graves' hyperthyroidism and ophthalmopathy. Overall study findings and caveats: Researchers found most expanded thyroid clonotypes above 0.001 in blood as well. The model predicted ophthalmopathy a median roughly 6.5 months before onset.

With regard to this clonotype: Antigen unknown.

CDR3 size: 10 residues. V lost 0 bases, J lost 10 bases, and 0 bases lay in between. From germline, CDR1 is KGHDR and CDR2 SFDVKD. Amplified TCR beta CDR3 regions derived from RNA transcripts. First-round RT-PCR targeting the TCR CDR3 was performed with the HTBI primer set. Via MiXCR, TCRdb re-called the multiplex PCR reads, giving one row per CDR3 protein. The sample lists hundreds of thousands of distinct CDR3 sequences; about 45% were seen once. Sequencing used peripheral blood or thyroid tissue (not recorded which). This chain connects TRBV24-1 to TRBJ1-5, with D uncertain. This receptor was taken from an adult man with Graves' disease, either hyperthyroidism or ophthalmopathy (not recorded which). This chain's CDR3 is CATSDLPQHF. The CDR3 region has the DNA TGTGCCACCAGTGATTTGCCCCAGCATTTT.